One TCR beta chain is described in this entry. Its antigen is not known. Using immunoSEQ multiplex PCR, the repertoire was profiled, and TCRdb retains in-frame clones only, with some absent. The sample lists 75,000 to 85,000 clones; over 75% were seen once. The CDR3 runs 16 residues. V dropped 5 bases and J dropped 5; count of bases not matched to a gene: 12. CDR1 SGHAT and CDR2 FQDESV come from the germline V gene (reference sequence). This specimen belongs to a study of PD-1 blockade in mismatch repair-deficient tumors. Whole-study results and caveats: Rapid post-treatment expansion, then contraction, generally preceding radiologic response, marked tumor-resident clones.

This clonotype was obtained from an adult with mismatch repair-deficient cancer. The chain has TRBV11-1 and TRBJ2-7; TRBD2 agrees at 10 bases. The sample here was peripheral blood, taken 12 weeks after starting pembrolizumab. CDR3 DNA sequence: TGTGCCAGCAGCGAGAGTCTAGCGGGAGCGGGTAACGAGCAGTACTTC. Translated: CASSESLAGAGNEQYF.